This TCR beta chain was identified in a study of cytomegalovirus exposure and HLA in healthy donors. This clone was observed a few times. V lost 2 bases to trimming and J lost 1 base, with 5 bases between them. The CDR3 consists of 14 residues. Germline CDR1 reads WSHSY; CDR2 reads SAAADI. The PCR made use of 60 Vbeta and 13 Jbeta primers. The data were produced by immunoSEQ multiplex PCR, yet TCRdb's version contains in-frame clones alone and is incomplete. The table includes roughly 110,000 clones, 65% to 90% detected once. Sequencing used PBMCs. The sequence was collected from a man aged 50-60 years in good health and CMV-seronegative. The J gene is TRBJ2-2, the V gene TRBV10-2; D is ambiguous. The CDR3 nucleotides read TGCGCCAGCAGTGAGCGTTTGAACACCGGGGAGCTGTTTTTT. This gives the protein CASSERLNTGELFF.